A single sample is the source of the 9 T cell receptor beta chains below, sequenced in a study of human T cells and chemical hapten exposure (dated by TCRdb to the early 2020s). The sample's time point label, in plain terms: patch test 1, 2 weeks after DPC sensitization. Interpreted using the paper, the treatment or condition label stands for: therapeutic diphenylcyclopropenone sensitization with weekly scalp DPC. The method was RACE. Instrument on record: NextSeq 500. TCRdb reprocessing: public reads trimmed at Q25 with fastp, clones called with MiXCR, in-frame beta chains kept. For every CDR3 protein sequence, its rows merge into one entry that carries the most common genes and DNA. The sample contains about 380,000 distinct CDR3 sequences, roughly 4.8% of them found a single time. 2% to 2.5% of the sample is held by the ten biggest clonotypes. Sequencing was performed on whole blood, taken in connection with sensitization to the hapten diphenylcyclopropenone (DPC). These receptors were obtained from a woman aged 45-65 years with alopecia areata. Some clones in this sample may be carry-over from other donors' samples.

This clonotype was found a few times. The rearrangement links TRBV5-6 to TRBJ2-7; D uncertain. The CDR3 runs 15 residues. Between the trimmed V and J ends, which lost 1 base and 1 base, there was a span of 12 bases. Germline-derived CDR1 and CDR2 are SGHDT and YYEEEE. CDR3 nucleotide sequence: TGTGCCAGCAGCTTGAGTTACGGTTTATCCTACGAGCAGTACTTC. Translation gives CASSLSYGLSYEQYF.

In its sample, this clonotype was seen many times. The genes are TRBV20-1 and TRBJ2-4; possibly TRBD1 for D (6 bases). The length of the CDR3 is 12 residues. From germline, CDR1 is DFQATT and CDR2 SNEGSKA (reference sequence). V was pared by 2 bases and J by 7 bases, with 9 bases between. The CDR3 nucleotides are TGCAGTGCTAGATCCCAGGGGAACATTCAGTACTTC. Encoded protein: CSARSQGNIQYF.

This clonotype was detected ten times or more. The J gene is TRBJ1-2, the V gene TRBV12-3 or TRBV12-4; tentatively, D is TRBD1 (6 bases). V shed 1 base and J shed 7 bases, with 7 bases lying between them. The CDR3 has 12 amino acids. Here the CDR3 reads CASSLDRVGYTF. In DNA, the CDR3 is TGTGCCAGCAGTTTAGACAGGGTTGGCTACACCTTC.

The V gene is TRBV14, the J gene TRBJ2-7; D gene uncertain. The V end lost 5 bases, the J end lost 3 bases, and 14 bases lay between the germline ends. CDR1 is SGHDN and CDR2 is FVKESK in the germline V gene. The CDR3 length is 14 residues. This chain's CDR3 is CASSAASNDYEQYF. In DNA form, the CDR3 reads TGTGCCAGCAGCGCTGCCAGCAACGACTACGAGCAGTACTTC.

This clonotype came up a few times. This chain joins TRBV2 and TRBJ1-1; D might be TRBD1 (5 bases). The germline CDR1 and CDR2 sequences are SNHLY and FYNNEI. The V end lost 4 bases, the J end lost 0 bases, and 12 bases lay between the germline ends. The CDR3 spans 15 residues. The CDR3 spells CASSVEGNLNTEAFF. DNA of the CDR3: TGTGCCAGCAGTGTGGAGGGGAATTTGAACACTGAAGCTTTCTTT.

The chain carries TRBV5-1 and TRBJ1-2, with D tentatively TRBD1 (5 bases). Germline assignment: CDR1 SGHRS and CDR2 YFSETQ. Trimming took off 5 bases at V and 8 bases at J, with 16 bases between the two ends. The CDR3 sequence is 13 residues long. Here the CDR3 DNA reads TGCGCCAGCAGTCTCGCGGGGCCTGGGGGCTACACCTTC. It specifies CASSLAGPGGYTF.

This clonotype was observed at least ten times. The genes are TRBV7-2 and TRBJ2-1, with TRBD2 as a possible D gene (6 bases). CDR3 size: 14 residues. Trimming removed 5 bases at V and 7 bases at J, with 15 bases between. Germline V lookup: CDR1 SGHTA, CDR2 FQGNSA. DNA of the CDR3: TGTGCCAGCAGCCGCCTGCGGGGAGTAAATGAGCAGTTCTTC. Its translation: CASSRLRGVNEQFF.

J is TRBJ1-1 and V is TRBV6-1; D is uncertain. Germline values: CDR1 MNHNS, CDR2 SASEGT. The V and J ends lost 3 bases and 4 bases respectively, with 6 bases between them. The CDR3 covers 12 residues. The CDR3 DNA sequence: TGTGCCAGCAGTGAGGTGTTCACTGAAGCTTTCTTT. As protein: CASSEVFTEAFF.

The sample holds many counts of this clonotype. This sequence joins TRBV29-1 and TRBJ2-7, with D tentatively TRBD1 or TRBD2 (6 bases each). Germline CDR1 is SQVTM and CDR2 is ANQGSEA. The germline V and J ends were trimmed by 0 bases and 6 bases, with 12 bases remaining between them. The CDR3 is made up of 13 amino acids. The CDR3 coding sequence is TGCAGCGTTGAAGATCCCGGGGGCAGCGAGCAGTACTTC. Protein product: CSVEDPGGSEQYF.